These 11 T cell receptor beta chains came from one sample sequenced in a study of breast tumors, draining lymph nodes, adjacent tissues. Samples came from axillary lymph nodes draining the breast cancer. TCRdb recomputed calls from the multiplex PCR reads with MiXCR, one row per CDR3 protein. The sample carries about 200,000 distinct CDR3 sequences, over 25% recorded once. Sequenced sample: axillary lymph node tissue. The receptors originated from a female donor with breast cancer. Some clones in this sample may be carry-over from other donors' samples.

Many counts were recorded for this clonotype. This chain connects TRBV6-5 to TRBJ2-7; no clear D gene. CDR1 and CDR2 (germline): MNHEY, SVGAGI. This CDR3 region has 13 residues. The germline V and J ends were trimmed by 3 bases and 3 bases, with 9 bases remaining between them. CDR3 nucleotides: TGTGCCAGCAGTTATGACAAAAACTACGAGCAGTACTTC. Translating gives CASSYDKNYEQYF.

This clonotype appeared many times. This chain uses TRBV5-6 with TRBJ1-2; 7 bases are a match to TRBD1. The V and J ends lost 1 base and 5 bases, in that order; junction bases with no gene match: 8. CDR3 length: 15 amino acids. Germline V gene sequence: CDR1 SGHDT, CDR2 YYEEEE. In nucleotides, the CDR3 is TGTGCCAGCAGCTTGTTCACAGGGGAGGGGTATGGCTACACCTTC. Its protein is CASSLFTGEGYGYTF.

The V and J genes are TRBV6-6 and TRBJ2-5; 11 bases match TRBD2. Germline V gene data show CDR1 as MNHNY and CDR2 as SVGAGI (reference sequence). J lost 4 bases, V lost 9 bases, and 4 bases had no gene match. The CDR3 has 13 residues. The CDR3 region has the DNA TGTGCCAGTCTACTAGCGGGGGTAGAGACCCAGTACTTC. Its protein is CASLLAGVETQYF.

This clonotype came up many times. This sequence joins TRBV19 and TRBJ2-5, with 9 positions matching TRBD2. CDR3 size: 14 residues. After removal of 5 bases from V and 4 bases from J, the junction contained 5 bases not matched to a gene. Germline CDR1 and CDR2: LNHDA and SQIVND (reference sequence). CDR3 protein: CASSVGTSRETQYF. DNA of the CDR3: TGTGCCAGTAGTGTCGGGACTAGCAGAGAGACCCAGTACTTC.

On this clonotype itself: With a much larger clone just one base away, this may be a read error. This chain uses TRBV6-1 with TRBJ1-5; 7 bases are a match to TRBD1. Trimming cost V 5 bases and J 0 bases; bases outside gene matches: 7. The CDR3 spans 16 residues. From germline, CDR1 is MNHNS and CDR2 SASEGT. CDR3 amino acids: CASSRSTGFSNQPQHF. CDR3 DNA: TGTGCCAGCAGTCGATCGACAGGGTTTAGCAATCAGCCCCAGCATTTT.

There are many counts of this clonotype. The junction and the germline gene differ at one end; a read error may be behind it. J is TRBJ2-7 and V is TRBV3-1; D gene ambiguous. The V gene's germline CDR1 is LGHDT and CDR2 YNNKEL (reference sequence). The CDR3 runs 15 residues. CDR3 residues: CASSLSPDPSYEQYF. Written as DNA, the CDR3 is TGTGCCAGCAGCCTCTCACCCGACCCTTCCTACGAGCAGTACTTT.

At least ten counts were recorded for this clonotype. The V call is TRBV6-1, the J call TRBJ1-2; weak D call: TRBD1 (6 bases). V dropped 6 bases and J dropped 7 bases, with 15 bases sitting between them. This CDR3 has 13 residues. Germline V gene sequence: CDR1 MNHNS, CDR2 SASEGT. The CDR3 region is CASSPTGKFGYTF. In DNA, the CDR3 is TGTGCCAGCAGCCCAACAGGGAAATTTGGCTACACCTTC.

Worth noting for this clonotype: This may stem from a read error, because a much larger clone lies one nucleotide away. V is TRBV12-3 or TRBV12-4 and J is TRBJ1-2; possible D gene TRBD1, 5 bases. The CDR3 is 13 residues long. This CDR3 reads CASSLMGHEGYAF. In nucleotides, the CDR3 is TGTGCCAGCAGTTTAATGGGGCATGAGGGCTACGCCTTC.

In this sample, this clonotype turned up many times. The rearrangement joins TRBV19 to TRBJ2-1; no reliable D call. This CDR3 has 14 amino acids. Germline V gene lookup returns CDR1 LNHDA and CDR2 SQIVND (reference sequence). V was trimmed by 2 bases and J by 2 bases, leaving 7 bases between them. The CDR3 reads CASSIKAAYNEQFF. The CDR3 DNA is TGTGCCAGTAGTATAAAGGCGGCCTACAATGAGCAGTTCTTC. Looking up the rest from reference TRBV19 and TRBJ2-1 gives the full variable domain: DGGITQSPKYLFRKEGQNVTLSCEQNLNHDAMYWYRQDPGQGLRLIYYSQIVNDFQKGDIAEGYSVSREKKESFPLTVTSAQKNPTAFYLCASSIKAAYNEQFFGPGTRLTVL.

The sample holds many counts of this clonotype. The J gene is TRBJ2-7, the V gene TRBV7-2; D is undetermined. Germline V CDR1 and CDR2: SGHTA, FQGNSA. The CDR3 is 17 amino acids. Trimming pared 5 bases from V and 4 bases from J, leaving 24 bases between. The CDR3 DNA follows: TGTGCCAGCAGCCCGGTTGGGTCCGGTGTCCCGGATTACGAGCAGTACTTC. It specifies CASSPVGSGVPDYEQYF.

CDR3 protein: CSVKTPSCDEQFF. In nucleotides, the CDR3 is TGCAGTGTAAAGACCCCTTCATGCGATGAGCAGTTCTTC. The V gene is TRBV20-1, the J gene TRBJ2-1; unclear D gene. The CDR3 length is 13 residues. Germline assignment: CDR1 DFQATT and CDR2 SNEGSKA (reference sequence). V lost 7 bases to trimming and J lost 8 bases, with 18 bases between them.